The entry below gives a single TCR beta chain sequence along with its context. The record originates from a study of regulatory T cells in long-lasting Graves disease. Study in general: Antithyroid drugs had been taken by newly diagnosed Graves' patients for under 3 months.

With iRepertoire HTBI primers and Arm-PCR of CDR3 regions, TCR beta libraries were built. One entry per CDR3 protein results from TCRdb running MiXCR on the multiplex PCR reads. This table has roughly 500,000 distinct CDR3 sequences, 14% appearing once. The J segment lost 6 bases and the V segment lost 5 bases, leaving 9 bases of the junction unmatched. There are 16 residues in the CDR3. Germline CDR1 reads SGHTS; CDR2 reads YDEGEE. The time point was: newly diagnosed GD, antithyroid drugs for less than 3 months. Preparation of the TCR library used RNA extracted from PBMCs. The same sample was also studied in work on T cells in Graves' hyperthyroidism and ophthalmopathy.

This TCR came from a woman between 50 and 59 years old with Graves disease. The input for sequencing was peripheral blood mononuclear cells (PBMCs), taken at new diagnosis, from a patient treated with antithyroid drugs. The rearrangement uses TRBV5-8 and TRBJ2-2; 11 bases agree with TRBD2. The CDR3 sequence is CASRSGTSGGAGELFF. The CDR3 DNA is TGTGCCAGCAGATCCGGGACTAGCGGAGGGGCCGGGGAGCTGTTTTTT.